The 14 T cell receptor beta chains in this list originate from one sample, sequenced in a study of shared clonotypes between healthy human individuals. Produced via immunoSEQ multiplex PCR; TCRdb's table is partial and in-frame only. The table lists around 1.1 million clones, around 82% of them singletons. Sequenced: memory CD4+ T cells from PBMCs. Subset here: CD45RA-negative fraction. These receptors were collected from a man aged 18-30 years in good health. Some clones in this sample may be carry-over from other donors' samples.

The chain uses TRBV6-6 and TRBJ2-7; either TRBD1 or TRBD2 may supply D (5 bases each). CDR1 and CDR2 from the germline V gene are MNHNY and SVGAGI (reference sequence). V was trimmed by 6 bases and J by 3 bases, leaving 12 bases between them. This CDR3 region has 13 residues. The CDR3 DNA is TGTGCCAGCAGGCCCGGGACGGACTACGAGCAGTACTTC. Translating it yields CASRPGTDYEQYF.

This clone was seen more than once but under ten times. This chain connects TRBV2 to TRBJ1-5; D possibly corresponds to TRBD1 (6 bases). V shed 6 bases and J shed 4 bases, with 10 bases lying between them. Looked up from germline, CDR1 is SNHLY and CDR2 is FYNNEI. The CDR3 has 13 residues. Written as DNA, the CDR3 is TGTGCCAGCAGCAGGACAGATAATCAGCCCCAGCATTTT. It is translated as CASSRTDNQPQHF.

Here the CDR3 reads CAWSETAGDTGELFF. The DNA of the CDR3 is TGTGCCTGGAGTGAGACGGCAGGGGACACCGGGGAGCTGTTTTTT. The gene calls are TRBV30 and TRBJ2-2, with a tentative D call TRBD1 (6 bases). This CDR3 is built from 15 residues. The germline gives CDR1 GTSNPN, CDR2 SVGIG (reference sequence). With 1 base removed from V and 3 bases from J, the gap between germline ends came to 12 bases.

Details on this clone: Other nucleotide sequences from this sample produce the same CDR3. The chain uses TRBV9 and TRBJ2-1; TRBD2 matches at 7 bases. The V and J ends lost 2 bases and 0 bases, in that order; junction bases with no gene match: 2. There are 15 residues in the CDR3. Germline CDR1 reads SGDLS; CDR2 reads YYNGEE. DNA of the CDR3: TGTGCCAGCAGCGTGGCGGGGGACTCCTACAATGAGCAGTTCTTC. Residues: CASSVAGDSYNEQFF.

This clone came up a few times. The CDR3 DNA is TGTGCCAGCAGGACGACGGGGACAGGCTATGGCTACACCTTC. Translated: CASRTTGTGYGYTF. The rearrangement uses TRBV28 and TRBJ1-2; 8 positions match TRBD1. The CDR3 runs 14 residues. V was pared by 6 bases and J by 4 bases, with 7 bases of the junction left unmatched. Germline CDR1 is MDHEN and CDR2 is SYDVKM.

The rearrangement links TRBV28 to TRBJ2-7; TRBD2 matches at 8 bases. Germline trimming cut 7 bases from V and 5 bases from J; bases unmatched to any gene: 10. CDR1 and CDR2 (germline): MDHEN, SYDVKM. The CDR3 spans 14 residues. This CDR3 reads CASTTGTRVNEQYF. The CDR3 DNA reads as TGTGCCAGCACTACCGGGACTAGGGTCAACGAGCAGTACTTC.

The chain has TRBV28 and TRBJ2-6; possible D gene TRBD2, 5 bases. The germline V and J ends were trimmed by 5 bases and 2 bases, with 10 bases remaining between them. The length of the CDR3 is 15 residues. In germline, CDR1 is MDHEN, CDR2 SYDVKM. CDR3 sequence reads: CASSLGETGANVLTF. CDR3 sequence (DNA): TGTGCCAGCAGTCTCGGGGAAACTGGGGCCAACGTCCTGACTTTC.

Concerning this clone itself: Being one base from a much bigger clone, this may be a read error. Other nucleotide sequences in the sample specify the same CDR3. The chain is built from TRBV5-1 and TRBJ2-1, with 8 bases aligning to TRBD2. J was trimmed by 0 bases and V by 2 bases; bases with no gene match: 1. Germline CDR1 is SGHRS and CDR2 is YFSETQ. The length of the CDR3 is 15 residues. The CDR3 protein is CASSFTSGSYNEQFF. CDR3 nucleotides: TGCGCCAGCAGCTTTACTAGCGGCTCCTACAATGAGCAGTTCTTC. The whole variable domain, remainder taken from reference TRBV5-1 and TRBJ2-1, is KAGVTQTPRYLIKTRGQQVTLSCSPISGHRSVSWYQQTPGQGLQFLFEYFSETQRNKGNFPGRFSGRQFSNSRSEMNVSTLELGDSALYLCASSFTSGSYNEQFFGPGTRLTVL.

The CDR3 nucleotides read TGTGCCAGCAGTTTCCGGCAGATTAACACTGAAGCTTTCTTT. This gives the protein CASSFRQINTEAFF. This rearrangement joins TRBV28 to TRBJ1-1; D gene uncertain. The CDR3 sequence is 14 residues long. Germline-derived CDR1 and CDR2 are MDHEN and SYDVKM. Between the trimmed V and J ends, which lost 3 bases and 2 bases, there was a span of 10 bases.

This chain uses TRBV28 with TRBJ1-2, with D perhaps matching TRBD1 (6 bases). The CDR3 consists of 12 residues. From germline, CDR1 is MDHEN and CDR2 SYDVKM. Trimming pared 6 bases from V and 7 bases from J, leaving 12 bases between. CDR3 sequence: CASRIQGFGYTF. The CDR3 DNA sequence: TGTGCCAGCAGGATACAGGGTTTTGGCTACACCTTC.

V gene TRBV5-1 combines with J gene TRBJ1-4, with D possibly TRBD1 on 6 matching bases. The V gene lost 4 bases and the J gene lost 12 bases, with 16 bases spanning the gap. In germline, CDR1 is SGHRS, CDR2 YFSETQ. The CDR3 is 13 residues long. The CDR3 DNA reads as TGCGCCAGCAGCAAGCGCCAGGGGACGGAACTGTTTTTT. Encoded protein: CASSKRQGTELFF.

The J gene is TRBJ2-1, the V gene TRBV13; D is uncertain. V was cut by 5 bases and J by 9 bases, with 17 bases left in between. The CDR3 extends over 14 amino acids. CDR1 and CDR2 (germline): PRHDT, FYEKMQ (reference sequence). In nucleotides, the CDR3 is TGTGCCAGCAGCGTAGAACGGTTTGCTGTTGAGCAGTTCTTC. It codes for CASSVERFAVEQFF.

The chain links TRBV5-1 to TRBJ2-1; 11 positions agree with TRBD1. CDR1 is SGHRS, CDR2 YFSETQ, per germline. The J segment lost 4 bases and the V segment lost 2 bases, leaving 5 bases of the junction unmatched. The CDR3 has 16 residues. This CDR3 is CASSFSDRGQYNEQFF. The CDR3 DNA reads as TGCGCCAGCAGCTTTTCGGACAGGGGGCAGTACAATGAGCAGTTCTTC.

This clone was seen a few times. The chain is built from TRBV6-5 and TRBJ2-7; 8 bases are a match to TRBD1. The CDR3 spans 14 residues. V dropped 4 bases and J dropped 5; count of bases not matched to a gene: 7. Germline values: CDR1 MNHEY, CDR2 SVGAGI. Here the CDR3 DNA reads TGTGCCAGCAGTTTTGACAGGGGCAGCAACGAGCAGTACTTC. It specifies CASSFDRGSNEQYF.